One and the same sample provided the 30 T cell receptor beta chains below, sequenced in a study of blood T cell repertoires in COVID-19. Profiling relied on immunoSEQ multiplex PCR, and the TCRdb table lists in-frame clones only, not all of them. The sample carries around 78,000 clones, about nine tenths recorded once. The sample was peripheral blood. The receptors here all came from a man in his fifties with active or convalescent COVID-19.

The gene calls are TRBV10-3 and TRBJ2-7, with 8 bases identical to TRBD2. Germline loops: CDR1 ENHRY, CDR2 SYGVKD. The CDR3 sequence is 13 residues long. With 5 bases clipped from V and 3 bases from J, the junction kept 3 bases outside the gene matches. CDR3 sequence: CAISLTSGYEQYF. The CDR3 bases are TGTGCCATCAGTTTAACTAGCGGCTACGAGCAGTACTTC.

A word on this clone: The same CDR3 can be traced to other DNA sequences in this sample. The chain is built from TRBV12-5 and TRBJ2-2, with 7 bases identical to TRBD1. J was trimmed by 2 bases and V by 5 bases; bases with no gene match: 5. CDR3 length: 15 residues. Germline loops: CDR1 LGHNT, CDR2 FRNRAP. CDR3 nucleotide sequence: TGTGCTAGTGGTCCAGACAGGGCTAACACCGGGGAGCTGTTTTTT. Its translation is CASGPDRANTGELFF.

Only a few counts were recorded for this clone. J is TRBJ2-7 and V is TRBV7-2; 7 bases are a match to TRBD1. CDR1 and CDR2 from the germline V gene are SGHTA and FQGNSA. V dropped 1 base and J dropped 2; count of bases not matched to a gene: 8. The CDR3 sequence is 16 residues long. CDR3 DNA sequence: TGTGCCAGCAGCTTAGATGGACAGGCCGTTACCTACGAGCAGTACTTC. Its protein is CASSLDGQAVTYEQYF.

The rearrangement joins TRBV11-2 to TRBJ1-3; D is ambiguous. CDR3 length: 15 residues. V lost 6 bases to trimming and J lost 0 bases, with 12 bases between them. Germline V gives CDR1 SGHAT, CDR2 FQNNGV. CDR3: CASSYQVNSGNTIYF. Written as DNA, the CDR3 is TGTGCCAGCAGTTATCAGGTCAACTCTGGAAACACCATATATTTT.

The chain combines TRBV7-8 with TRBJ1-2; a possible D gene is TRBD1 (6 bases). V was pared by 5 bases and J by 3 bases, with 10 bases between. Germline assignment: CDR1 SGHVS and CDR2 FQNEAQ. The CDR3 covers 13 residues. CDR3 sequence reads: CASSPDRDYGYTF. CDR3 in DNA: TGTGCCAGCAGCCCGGACAGAGACTATGGCTACACCTTC.

V usage is TRBV14 and J usage is TRBJ1-6, with TRBD1 matching 8 bases. CDR1 SGHDN and CDR2 FVKESK come from the germline V gene. The CDR3 length is 15 residues. Losses at the gene ends were 6 bases for V and 7 bases for J; bases not matched to a gene: 8. CDR3 residues: CASSPGTGDNSPLHF. The CDR3 DNA is TGTGCCAGCAGTCCTGGGACAGGCGACAATTCACCCCTCCACTTT.

The rearrangement joins TRBV6-9 to TRBJ2-1; no clear D. The CDR3 runs 12 residues. Germline V gene lookup returns CDR1 MNHGY and CDR2 SVAAGI. V dropped 4 bases and J dropped 7 bases, with 8 bases sitting between them. CDR3 residues: CASSCLRNEQFF. The CDR3, as DNA: TGTGCCAGCAGTTGTCTCAGGAATGAGCAGTTCTTC.

This rearrangement joins TRBV25-1 to TRBJ2-1, with 8 bases lining up with TRBD2. V shed 3 bases and J 0 bases; nucleotides not matched to a gene: 7. This CDR3 has 17 residues. Germline V gene lookup returns CDR1 MGHDK and CDR2 SYGVNS. CDR3 loop: CASSDSLAGSSYNEQFF. DNA for the CDR3: TGTGCCAGCAGTGATTCCCTAGCGGGCAGCTCCTACAATGAGCAGTTCTTC.

The chain is built from TRBV9 and TRBJ1-2; TRBD1 matches 10 bases. The germline V gene encodes CDR1 SGDLS and CDR2 YYNGEE. This CDR3 region has 14 residues. After removal of 5 bases from V and 7 bases from J, the junction contained 8 bases not matched to a gene. The DNA for the CDR3 is TGTGCCAGCAGGGCGGACAGGGGGTTGGGTGGCTACACCTTC. Its translation: CASRADRGLGGYTF.

The chain is built from TRBV18 and TRBJ2-2; D not resolved. This CDR3 comprises 15 residues. Germline CDR1 and CDR2: KGHSH and LQKENI. The V end was cut by 2 bases, the J end by 3 bases, with 10 bases between. Written as DNA, the CDR3 is TGTGCCAGCTCACCAGAGGTCGGTGACACCGGGGAGCTGTTTTTT. Translating it yields CASSPEVGDTGELFF.

This sequence joins TRBV7-8 and TRBJ2-7; D perhaps matches TRBD1 (5 bases). CDR1 is SGHVS, CDR2 FQNEAQ, per germline. Trimming removed 5 bases at V and 3 bases at J, with 17 bases between. The CDR3 is made up of 15 amino acids. CDR3 in DNA: TGTGCCAGCAGCCCACGTGGCAGGGTCAGCTACGAGCAGTACTTC. Translated, it gives CASSPRGRVSYEQYF.

The CDR3 nucleotides are TGTGCCAGCAGTTTAGAGACTAGGGGTGGGTTCTTC. It codes for CASSLETRGGFF. The chain has TRBV12-3 or TRBV12-4 and TRBJ2-1, with D possibly TRBD2 on 6 matching bases. The CDR3 has 12 amino acids. The V and J ends lost 1 base and 15 bases respectively, with 13 bases between them.

This clone was seen more than once but under ten times. The chain links TRBV7-8 to TRBJ1-5; D is undetermined. The germline gives CDR1 SGHVS, CDR2 FQNEAQ. Trimming took 5 bases from V and 0 from J, leaving 11 bases between them. The CDR3 spans 15 residues. The CDR3 nucleotides read TGTGCCAGCAGCCCGACCAGGTATAGCAATCAGCCCCAGCATTTT. Protein product: CASSPTRYSNQPQHF.

This chain uses TRBV5-1 with TRBJ1-1, with a weak D call TRBD1 (5 bases). Per germline, CDR1 SGHRS and CDR2 YFSETQ. CDR3 length: 14 residues. Trimming took 3 bases from V and 4 from J, leaving 13 bases between them. Written as DNA, the CDR3 is TGCGCCAGCAGCTCAGGGATCTTCCCCACTGAAGCTTTCTTT. As protein: CASSSGIFPTEAFF.

V usage is TRBV30 and J usage is TRBJ2-5; 8 bases fit TRBD1. The CDR3 runs 15 residues. The germline CDR1 and CDR2 sequences are GTSNPN and SVGIG (reference sequence). J gave up 5 bases and V 2 bases, and 10 bases lay outside the gene matches. In DNA, the CDR3 is TGTGCCTGGAGTCTCGACAGGGGATATTTGGAGACCCAGTACTTC. Its protein product is CAWSLDRGYLETQYF.

This clone was seen a single time. The J gene is TRBJ1-1, the V gene TRBV12-3 or TRBV12-4; no firm D call. Trimming pared 8 bases from V and 2 bases from J, leaving 12 bases between. The CDR3 spans 13 residues. CDR3 DNA: TGTGCCAGCGTGGAGAGTGTAAACACTGAAGCTTTCTTT. Residues: CASVESVNTEAFF.

There are a few counts of this clone. J is TRBJ2-1 and V is TRBV24-1; possibly TRBD1 for D (6 bases). V was shortened by 5 bases and J by 2 bases, with 21 bases between the two germline ends. This CDR3 has 18 residues. Per the germline V gene, CDR1 is KGHDR and CDR2 is SFDVKD. The CDR3 here is CATSGVDWGLGTYNEQFF. CDR3 nucleotides: TGTGCCACCAGTGGGGTAGACTGGGGGCTTGGCACCTACAATGAGCAGTTCTTC.

As regards this clone: The sample holds other DNA sequences that translate to the same CDR3. The chain carries TRBV19 and TRBJ2-7; 7 bases fit TRBD1. Losses at the gene ends were 6 bases for V and 2 bases for J; bases not matched to a gene: 7. CDR1 LNHDA and CDR2 SQIVND come from the germline V gene (reference sequence). This CDR3 spans 14 amino acids. The DNA of the CDR3 is TGTGCCAGTAGCCCGACAGGGACCACCTACGAGCAGTACTTC. It specifies CASSPTGTTYEQYF.

The chain links TRBV12-3 or TRBV12-4 to TRBJ2-4; 10 nucleotides align to TRBD1. This CDR3 spans 13 amino acids. Germline trimming cut 7 bases from V and 8 bases from J; bases unmatched to any gene: 5. This chain's CDR3 is CASNTGTGDIQYF. CDR3 bases: TGTGCCAGCAATACCGGGACAGGGGACATTCAGTACTTC.

This chain connects TRBV28 to TRBJ2-1; 10 bases agree with TRBD2. The ends lost 6 bases at V and 4 bases at J; junction bases unmatched: 3. The CDR3 contains 14 residues. The germline V gene encodes CDR1 MDHEN and CDR2 SYDVKM. The CDR3: CASRKRGGYNEQFF. The CDR3 DNA follows: TGTGCCAGCAGGAAGCGGGGGGGATACAATGAGCAGTTCTTC. Full variable domain (remainder filled in from reference TRBV28 and TRBJ2-1): DVKVTQSSRYLVKRTGEKVFLECVQDMDHENMFWYRQDPGLGLRLIYFSYDVKMKEKGDIPEGYSVSREKKERFSLILESASTNQTSMYLCASRKRGGYNEQFFGPGTRLTVL.

Written as DNA, the CDR3 is TGTGCCAGTAGTTCTTACAATGAGCAGTTCTTC. Translated: CASSSYNEQFF. The chain is built from TRBV19 and TRBJ2-1, with unresolved D. Trimming cost V 5 bases and J 4 bases, with 3 bases left between them. The CDR3 is made up of 11 amino acids. Germline CDR1 and CDR2: LNHDA and SQIVND (reference sequence).

The V gene is TRBV9, the J gene TRBJ1-4, with 9 bases lining up with TRBD1. Trimming removed 3 bases from V and 8 bases from J; junction bases left unmatched: 5. The CDR3 is 14 amino acids. Germline-derived CDR1 and CDR2 are SGDLS and YYNGEE. The CDR3 DNA sequence: TGTGCCAGCAGCGCCCGGGACAGGGTCGAAAAACTGTTTTTT. Its translation is CASSARDRVEKLFF.

The genes are TRBV6-6 and TRBJ2-1, with D maybe TRBD1 (5 bases). This CDR3 spans 14 amino acids. Germline V gene lookup returns CDR1 MNHNY and CDR2 SVGAGI (reference sequence). V dropped 0 bases and J dropped 4 bases, with 7 bases sitting between them. The CDR3 here is CASSYSQVYNEQFF. In DNA form, the CDR3 reads TGTGCCAGCAGTTACTCACAGGTATACAATGAGCAGTTCTTC.

For the CDR3, the DNA is TGCGCCAGCAGCCCTCCGGGGTTCCGGAACACCGGGGAGCTGTTTTTT. It specifies CASSPPGFRNTGELFF. The chain employs TRBV5-1 and TRBJ2-2; maybe TRBD2 (5 bases). Germline assignment: CDR1 SGHRS and CDR2 YFSETQ. CDR3 size: 16 residues. Trimming stripped 4 bases from V and 1 base from J, with 14 bases between.

Only one count was recorded for this clone. V gene TRBV19 combines with J gene TRBJ2-1, with 12 bases that match TRBD2. V lost 5 bases, J lost 4 bases, and 6 bases stayed unmatched. CDR1 is LNHDA, CDR2 SQIVND, per germline (reference sequence). The CDR3 spans 16 residues. Written as DNA, the CDR3 is TGTGCCAGTAGTCGCACTAGCGGGGGGCGTTACAATGAGCAGTTCTTC. This translates into CASSRTSGGRYNEQFF.

The chain couples TRBV7-2 to TRBJ1-1, with 7 bases identical to TRBD1. The V gene end was trimmed by 4 bases and the J gene end by 4 bases; junction bases not matched to a gene: 6. CDR1 is SGHTA, CDR2 FQGNSA, per germline. The CDR3 totals 14 residues. CDR3 region: CASSSVTGTTEAFF. CDR3 DNA sequence: TGTGCCAGCAGCTCGGTGACAGGGACCACTGAAGCTTTCTTT.

V and J are TRBV27 and TRBJ2-7, with TRBD1 as a possible D gene (6 bases). Germline CDR1 MNHEY, CDR2 SMNVEV (reference sequence). V shed 5 bases and J shed 3 bases, with 20 bases lying between them. This CDR3 spans 16 amino acids. The CDR3 DNA is TGTGCCAGCAGTCCGCTAGGGGCAGGGGATTACTACGAGCAGTACTTC. Translated, it gives CASSPLGAGDYYEQYF.

The chain is built from TRBV28 and TRBJ1-2, with D uncertain. The germline V gene has CDR1 MDHEN and CDR2 SYDVKM. V lost 6 bases and J lost 10, with 18 bases in between. This CDR3 comprises 13 residues. The CDR3 here is CASRPPVQADYTF. Written as DNA, the CDR3 is TGTGCCAGCAGACCCCCGGTCCAGGCAGACTACACCTTC.

The genes are TRBV23-1 and TRBJ2-7, with 7 bases aligning to TRBD1. TRBV23-1 is filed as an ORF, its function uncertain. The CDR3 spans 13 residues. Trimming at V came to 3 bases and at J to 6 bases, leaving 5 bases not matched to a gene. CDR3 DNA sequence: TGCGCCAGCAGTCACCTAGGACAGGTCGAGCAGTACTTC. As protein: CASSHLGQVEQYF.

The chain employs TRBV2 and TRBJ2-7; the D gene is possibly TRBD2 (6 bases). The CDR3 sequence is 14 residues long. Per the germline V gene, CDR1 is SNHLY and CDR2 is FYNNEI. V shed 7 bases and J shed 7 bases, with 20 bases lying between them. CDR3 amino acids: CASIGGGPRGEQYF. The DNA for the CDR3 is TGTGCCAGCATTGGGGGAGGCCCCAGAGGGGAGCAGTACTTC. The full variable domain, with the rest looked up from reference TRBV2 and TRBJ2-7, is EPEVTQTPSHQVTQMGQEVILRCVPISNHLYFYWYRQILGQKVEFLVSFYNNEISEKSEIFDDQFSVERPDGSNFTLKIRSTKLEDSAMYFCASIGGGPRGEQYFGPGTRLTVT.